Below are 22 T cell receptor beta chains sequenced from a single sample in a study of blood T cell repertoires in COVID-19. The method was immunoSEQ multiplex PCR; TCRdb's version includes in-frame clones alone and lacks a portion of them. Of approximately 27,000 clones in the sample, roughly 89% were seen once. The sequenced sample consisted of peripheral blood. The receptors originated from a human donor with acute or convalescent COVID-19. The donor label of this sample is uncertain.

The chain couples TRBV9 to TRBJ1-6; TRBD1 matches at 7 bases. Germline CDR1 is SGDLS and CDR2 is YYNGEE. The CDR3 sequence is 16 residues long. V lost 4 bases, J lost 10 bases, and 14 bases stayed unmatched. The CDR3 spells CASSRHEGARLSPLHF. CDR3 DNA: TGTGCCAGCAGCAGACATGAGGGGGCGCGGTTATCACCCCTCCACTTT.

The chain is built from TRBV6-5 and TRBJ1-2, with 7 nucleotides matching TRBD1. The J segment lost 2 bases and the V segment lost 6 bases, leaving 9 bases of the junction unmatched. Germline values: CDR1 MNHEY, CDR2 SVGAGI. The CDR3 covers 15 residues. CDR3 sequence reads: CASSYSGQPNYGYTF. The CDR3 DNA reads TGTGCCAGCAGCTATTCGGGACAGCCAAACTATGGCTACACCTTC.

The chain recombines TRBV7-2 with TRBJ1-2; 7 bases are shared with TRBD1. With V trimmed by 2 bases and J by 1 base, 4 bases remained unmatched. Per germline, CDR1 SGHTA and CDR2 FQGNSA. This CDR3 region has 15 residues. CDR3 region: CASSLLGQINYGYTF. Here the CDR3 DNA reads TGTGCCAGCAGCTTACTGGGACAGATTAACTATGGCTACACCTTC.

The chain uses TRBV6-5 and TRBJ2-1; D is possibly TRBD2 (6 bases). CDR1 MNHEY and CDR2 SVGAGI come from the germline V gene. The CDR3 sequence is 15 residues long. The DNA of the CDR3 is TGTGGGGCCTCTCGGGGGACTCCTTCCTACAATGAGCAGTTCTTC. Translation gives CGASRGTPSYNEQFF.

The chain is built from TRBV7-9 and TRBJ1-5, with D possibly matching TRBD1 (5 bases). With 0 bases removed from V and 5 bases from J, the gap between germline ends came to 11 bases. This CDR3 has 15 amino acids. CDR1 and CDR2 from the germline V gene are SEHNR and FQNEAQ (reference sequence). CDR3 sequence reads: CASSLALGRDQPQHF. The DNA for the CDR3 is TGTGCCAGCAGCTTAGCGCTTGGCAGGGATCAGCCCCAGCATTTT. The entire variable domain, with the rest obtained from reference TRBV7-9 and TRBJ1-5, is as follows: DTGVSQNPRHKITKRGQNVTFRCDPISEHNRLYWYRQTLGQGPEFLTYFQNEAQLEKSRLLSDRFSAERPKGSFSTLEIQRTEQGDSAMYLCASSLALGRDQPQHFGDGTRLSIL.

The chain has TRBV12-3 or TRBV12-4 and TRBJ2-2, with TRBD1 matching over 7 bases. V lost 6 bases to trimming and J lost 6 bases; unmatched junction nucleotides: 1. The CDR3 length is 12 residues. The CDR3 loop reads CASRTGSGELFF. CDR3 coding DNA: TGTGCCAGCAGGACAGGGTCCGGGGAGCTGTTTTTT.

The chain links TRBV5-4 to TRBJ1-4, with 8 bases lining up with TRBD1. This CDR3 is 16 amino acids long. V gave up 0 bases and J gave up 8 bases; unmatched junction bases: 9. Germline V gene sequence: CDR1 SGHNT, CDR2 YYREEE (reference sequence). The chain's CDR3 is CASSLGPGQAEEKLFF. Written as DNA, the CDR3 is TGTGCCAGCAGCTTGGGTCCGGGACAGGCTGAAGAAAAACTGTTTTTT.

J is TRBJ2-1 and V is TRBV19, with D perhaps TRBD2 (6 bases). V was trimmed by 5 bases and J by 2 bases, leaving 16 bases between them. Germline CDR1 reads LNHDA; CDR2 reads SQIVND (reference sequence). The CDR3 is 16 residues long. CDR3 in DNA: TGTGCCAGTAGTCCCTCGACTAGTTTTACCTACAATGAGCAGTTCTTC. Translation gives CASSPSTSFTYNEQFF.

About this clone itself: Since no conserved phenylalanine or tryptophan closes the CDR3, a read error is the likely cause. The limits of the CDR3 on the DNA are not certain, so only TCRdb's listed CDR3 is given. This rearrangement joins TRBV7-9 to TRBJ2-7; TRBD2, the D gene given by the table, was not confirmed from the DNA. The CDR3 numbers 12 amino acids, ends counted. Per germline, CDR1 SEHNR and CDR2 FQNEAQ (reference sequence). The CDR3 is CASSSWGTKKYI.

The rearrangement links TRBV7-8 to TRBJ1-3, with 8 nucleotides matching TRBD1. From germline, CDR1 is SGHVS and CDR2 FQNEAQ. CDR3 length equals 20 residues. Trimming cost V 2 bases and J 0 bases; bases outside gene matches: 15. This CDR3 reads CASSLRSGQGYKNSGNTIYF. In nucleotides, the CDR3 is TGTGCCAGCAGCTTAAGGTCCGGACAGGGCTACAAAAACTCTGGAAACACCATATATTTT. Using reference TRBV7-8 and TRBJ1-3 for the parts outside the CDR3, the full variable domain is GAGVSQSPRYKVAKRGQDVALRCDPISGHVSLFWYQQALGQGPEFLTYFQNEAQLDKSGLPSDRFFAERPEGSVSTLKIQRTQQEDSAVYLCASSLRSGQGYKNSGNTIYFGEGSWLTVV.

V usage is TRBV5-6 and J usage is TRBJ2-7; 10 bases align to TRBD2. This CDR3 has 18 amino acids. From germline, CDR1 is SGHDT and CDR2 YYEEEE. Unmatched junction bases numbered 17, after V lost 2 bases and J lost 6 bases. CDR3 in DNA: TGTGCCAGCAGCTTCTTCCTAGCGGGAGAATCAAGGGTTCTCGAGCAGTACTTC. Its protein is CASSFFLAGESRVLEQYF.

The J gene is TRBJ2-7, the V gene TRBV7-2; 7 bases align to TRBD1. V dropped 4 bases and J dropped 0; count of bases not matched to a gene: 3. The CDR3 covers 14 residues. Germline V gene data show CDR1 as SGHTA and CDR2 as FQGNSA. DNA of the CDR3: TGTGCCAGCAGCTGGGGACAGAGCTCCTACGAGCAGTACGTC. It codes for CASSWGQSSYEQYV.

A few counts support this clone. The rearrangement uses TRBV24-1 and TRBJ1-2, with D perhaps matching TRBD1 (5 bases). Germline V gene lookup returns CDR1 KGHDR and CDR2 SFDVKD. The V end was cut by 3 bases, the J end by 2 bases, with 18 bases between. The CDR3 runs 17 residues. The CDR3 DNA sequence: TGTGCCACCAGTGATACCGGGGGGGGATCAGCCAACTATGGCTACACCTTC. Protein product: CATSDTGGGSANYGYTF.

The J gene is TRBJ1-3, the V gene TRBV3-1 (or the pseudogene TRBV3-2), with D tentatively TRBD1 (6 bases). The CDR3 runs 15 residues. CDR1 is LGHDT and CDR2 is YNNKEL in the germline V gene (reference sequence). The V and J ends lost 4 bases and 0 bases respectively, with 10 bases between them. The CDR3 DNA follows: TGTGCCAGCAGCCGCCGGACAGACTCTGGAAACACCATATATTTT. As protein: CASSRRTDSGNTIYF.

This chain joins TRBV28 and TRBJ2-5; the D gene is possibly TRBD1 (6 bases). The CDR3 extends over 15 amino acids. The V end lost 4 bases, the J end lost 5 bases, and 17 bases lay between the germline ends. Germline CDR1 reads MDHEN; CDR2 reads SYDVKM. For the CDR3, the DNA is TGTGCCAGCAGTTCAAGGACAGTGGGCGGTGAGACCCAGTACTTC. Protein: CASSSRTVGGETQYF. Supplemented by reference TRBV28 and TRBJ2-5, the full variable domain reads DVKVTQSSRYLVKRTGEKVFLECVQDMDHENMFWYRQDPGLGLRLIYFSYDVKMKEKGDIPEGYSVSREKKERFSLILESASTNQTSMYLCASSSRTVGGETQYFGPGTRLLVL.

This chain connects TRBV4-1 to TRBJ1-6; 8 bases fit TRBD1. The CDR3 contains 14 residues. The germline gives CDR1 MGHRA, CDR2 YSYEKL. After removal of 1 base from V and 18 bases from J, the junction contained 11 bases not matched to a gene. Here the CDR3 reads CASSQVGATGGSHF. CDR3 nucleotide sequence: TGCGCCAGCAGCCAAGTCGGAGCAACAGGGGGGTCCCACTTT.

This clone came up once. CDR3 residues: CASSEQGESGELFF. The CDR3 DNA is TGTGCCAGCAGTGAACAGGGAGAAAGCGGGGAGCTGTTTTTT. The chain recombines TRBV6-4 with TRBJ2-2; D may be TRBD1 (6 bases). The CDR3 sequence is 14 residues long. With 3 bases removed from V and 7 bases from J, the gap between germline ends came to 12 bases. The germline CDR1 and CDR2 sequences are MRHNA and SNTAGT.

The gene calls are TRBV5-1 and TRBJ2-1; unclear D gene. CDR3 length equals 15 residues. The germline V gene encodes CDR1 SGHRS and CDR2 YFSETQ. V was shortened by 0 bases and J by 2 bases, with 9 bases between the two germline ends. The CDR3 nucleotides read TGCGCCAGCAGCTTGGAACAGCCGGCCTACAATGAGCAGTTCTTC. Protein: CASSLEQPAYNEQFF.

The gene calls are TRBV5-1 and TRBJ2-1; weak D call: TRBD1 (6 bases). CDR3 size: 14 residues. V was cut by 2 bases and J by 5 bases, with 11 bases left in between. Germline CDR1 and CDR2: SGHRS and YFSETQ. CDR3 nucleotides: TGCGCCAGCAGCTTATTGGGGGCGGACAATGAGCAGTTCTTC. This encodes CASSLLGADNEQFF. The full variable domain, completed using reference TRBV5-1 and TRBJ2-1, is KAGVTQTPRYLIKTRGQQVTLSCSPISGHRSVSWYQQTPGQGLQFLFEYFSETQRNKGNFPGRFSGRQFSNSRSEMNVSTLELGDSALYLCASSLLGADNEQFFGPGTRLTVL.

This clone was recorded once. The CDR3 sequence is CASSELSHREGLDTQYF. CDR3 in DNA: TGTGCCAGCAGCGAGTTATCCCATCGGGAGGGCCTAGATACGCAGTATTTT. This chain uses TRBV3-1 (or the pseudogene TRBV3-2) with TRBJ2-3; TRBD2 agrees at 8 bases. The V gene end was trimmed by 5 bases and the J gene end by 5 bases; junction bases not matched to a gene: 15. The CDR3 contains 17 residues. Germline assignment: CDR1 LGHDT and CDR2 YNNKEL (reference sequence).

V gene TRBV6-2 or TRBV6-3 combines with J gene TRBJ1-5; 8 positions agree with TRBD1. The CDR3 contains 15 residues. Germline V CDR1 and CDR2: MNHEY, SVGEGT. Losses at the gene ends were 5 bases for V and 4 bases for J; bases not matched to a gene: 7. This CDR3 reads CASSRTGRSNQPQHF. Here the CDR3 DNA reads TGTGCCAGCAGTCGGACAGGGAGGTCGAATCAGCCCCAGCATTTT.

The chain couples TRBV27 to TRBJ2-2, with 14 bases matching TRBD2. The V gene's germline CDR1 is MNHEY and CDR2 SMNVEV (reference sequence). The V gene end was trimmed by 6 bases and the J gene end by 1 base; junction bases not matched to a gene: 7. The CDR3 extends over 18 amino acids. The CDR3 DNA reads TGTGCCAGCAGGCCGATCGGACTAGCGGGGGGGAACACCGGGGAGCTGTTTTTT. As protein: CASRPIGLAGGNTGELFF.